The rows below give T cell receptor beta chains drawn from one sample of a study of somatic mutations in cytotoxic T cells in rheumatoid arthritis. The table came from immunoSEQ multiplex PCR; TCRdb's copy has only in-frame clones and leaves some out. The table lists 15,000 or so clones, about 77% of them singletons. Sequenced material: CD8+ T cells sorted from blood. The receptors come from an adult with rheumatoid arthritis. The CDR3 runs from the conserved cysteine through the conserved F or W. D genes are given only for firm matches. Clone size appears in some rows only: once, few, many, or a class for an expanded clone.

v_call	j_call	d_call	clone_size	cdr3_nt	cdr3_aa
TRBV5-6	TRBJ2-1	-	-	TGTGCCAGCAGCTGGGGGGGCGGGAACTCCTACAATGAGCAGTTCTTC	CASSWGGGNSYNEQFF
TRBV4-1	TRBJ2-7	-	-	TGCGCCAGCAGCCAAGAGGCGGGGACCCGCGAGCAGTACTTC	CASSQEAGTREQYF
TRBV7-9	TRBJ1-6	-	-	TGTGCCAGCAGCCTCGAGGGATGGAGGGTGGATTCACCCCTCCACTTT	CASSLEGWRVDSPLHF
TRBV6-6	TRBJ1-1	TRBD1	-	TGTGCCAGCACTCTCCCAGAAGTCAGGGGGGACACTGAAGCTTTCTTT	CASTLPEVRGDTEAFF
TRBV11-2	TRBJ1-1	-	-	TGTGCCAGCAGCTTAGATGCAGGGCCGAACACTGAAGCTTTCTTT	CASSLDAGPNTEAFF
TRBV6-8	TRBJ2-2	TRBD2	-	TGTGCCAGCAGCCCTACTAGCGGGTTCAACACCGGGGAGCTGTTTTTT	CASSPTSGFNTGELFF
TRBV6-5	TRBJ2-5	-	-	TGTGCCAGCTCCGCGGGGTGGCAAGGAGCGGAGACCCAGTACTTC	CASSAGWQGAETQYF
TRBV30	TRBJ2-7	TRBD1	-	TGTGCCTGGAGCCGACAGGGGGCCTTTCCCTACGAGCAGTACTTC	CAWSRQGAFPYEQYF
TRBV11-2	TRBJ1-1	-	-	TGTGCCAGCAGCGATAAAGGGATGGCTGAAGCTTTCTTT	CASSDKGMAEAFF
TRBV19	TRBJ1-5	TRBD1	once	TGTGCCAGTAGAAAGGGACAGGGGAATCAGCCCCAGCATTTT	CASRKGQGNQPQHF
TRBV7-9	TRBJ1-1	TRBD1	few	TGTGCCAGCAGCTTAGGACAGGGCACTGAAGCTTTCTTT	CASSLGQGTEAFF
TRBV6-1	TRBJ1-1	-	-	TGTGCCAGCAGCCTGACAGAAGAGAACACTGAAGCTTTCTTT	CASSLTEENTEAFF
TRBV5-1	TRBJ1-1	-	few	TGCGCCAGCAGCCCGTGGGGGGGGGTGAACACTGAAGCTTTCTTT	CASSPWGGVNTEAFF
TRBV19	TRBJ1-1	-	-	TGTGCCAGTAGTATAGGAGGGTTGGGCACTGAAGCTTTCTTT	CASSIGGLGTEAFF
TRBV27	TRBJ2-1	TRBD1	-	TGTGCCAGCAGTTTATGGCAGGGGGCCCACAATGAGCAGTTCTTC	CASSLWQGAHNEQFF
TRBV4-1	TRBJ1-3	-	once	TGCGCCAGCAGCCAGGGGGCAGTCCGCCTTGAGAGCTCTGGAAACACCATATATTTT	CASSQGAVRLESSGNTIYF
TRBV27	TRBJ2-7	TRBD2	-	TGTGCCAGCAGTTTCATAGCGGGGGGGGACTACGAGCAGTACTTC	CASSFIAGGDYEQYF
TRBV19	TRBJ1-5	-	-	TGTGCCAGTAGTATAGATGGCGTGGGGAATCAGCCCCAGCATTTT	CASSIDGVGNQPQHF
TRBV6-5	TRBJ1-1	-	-	TGTGCCAGCAGCCTGTCAGCGGGGGGGAACACTGAAGCTTTCTTT	CASSLSAGGNTEAFF
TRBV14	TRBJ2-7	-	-	TGTGCCAGCAGCCAAGACCAGGGGTCCTACGAGCAGTACTTC	CASSQDQGSYEQYF
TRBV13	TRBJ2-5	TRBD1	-	TGTGCCAGCAGCGAGCAGGGGGCGTACGACCAAGAGACCCAGTACTTC	CASSEQGAYDQETQYF
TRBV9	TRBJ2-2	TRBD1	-	TGTGCCAGCAGCGCCCCCCCGGGGACAGATAACACCGGGGAGCTGTTTTTT	CASSAPPGTDNTGELFF
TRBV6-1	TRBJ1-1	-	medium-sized	TGTGCCAGCAGTGTAGGTGAAACTGAAGCTTTCTTT	CASSVGETEAFF
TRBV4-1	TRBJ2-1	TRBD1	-	TGCGCCAGCAGCCAAAAAGGGGGGACAGGGGATGGTGAGCAGTTCTTC	CASSQKGGTGDGEQFF
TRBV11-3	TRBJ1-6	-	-	TGTGCCAGCAGTCACAGTTGGACATATAATTCACCCCTCCACTTT	CASSHSWTYNSPLHF
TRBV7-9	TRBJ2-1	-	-	TGTGCCAGCAGCTTAGGAGGGGGGTTAAGTGAGCAGTTCTTC	CASSLGGGLSEQFF
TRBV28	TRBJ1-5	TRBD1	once	TGTGCCAGCAGTTCCAGGGGGGTGGGTCAGCCCCAGCATTTT	CASSSRGVGQPQHF
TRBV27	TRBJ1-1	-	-	TGTGCCAGCAGTTTATCGATCCAGTACACTGAAGCTTTCTTT	CASSLSIQYTEAFF
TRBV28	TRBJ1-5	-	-	TGTGCCAGCAGTTCCACCCCCGGGAGGGGGGATCAGCCCCAGCATTTT	CASSSTPGRGDQPQHF
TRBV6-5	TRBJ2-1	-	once	TGTGCCAGCAGGACCTTACAGGGTGTGGACAATGAGCAGTTCTTC	CASRTLQGVDNEQFF
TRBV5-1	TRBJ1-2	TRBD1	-	TGCGCCAGCAGCCCACTGACAGGGCCCAGAAAGGATGGCTACACCTTC	CASSPLTGPRKDGYTF
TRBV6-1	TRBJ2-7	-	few	TGTGCCAGCAGTGAACTCGGGTACGGTAGCTCCTACGAGCAGTACTTC	CASSELGYGSSYEQYF
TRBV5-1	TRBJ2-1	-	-	TGCGCCAGCAGCTTGGGGTTTAGGGGGAGCTCCTACAATGAGCAGTTCTTC	CASSLGFRGSSYNEQFF
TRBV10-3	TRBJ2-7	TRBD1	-	TGTGCCATCAGTGGGGGACAGGGGTTCTACGAGCAGTACTTC	CAISGGQGFYEQYF
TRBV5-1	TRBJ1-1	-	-	TGCGCCAGCAGAGTTGTCGGGGGCGAAGGGCAAGCTTTCTTT	CASRVVGGEGQAFF
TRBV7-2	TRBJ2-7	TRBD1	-	TGTGCCAGCAGCGACAGGGCGGTGATCGGCTTC	CASSDRAVIGF
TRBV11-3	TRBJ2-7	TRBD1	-	TGTGCCAGCAGCTCGCGGGACAGGGGATACGAGCAGTACTTC	CASSSRDRGYEQYF
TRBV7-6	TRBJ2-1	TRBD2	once	TGTGCCAGCAGCTTAATCGGGGGGAAATACAATGAGCAGTTCTTC	CASSLIGGKYNEQFF
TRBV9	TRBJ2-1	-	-	TGTGCCAGCAGCGTAGTAGGGATGGGTGAGCAGTTCTTC	CASSVVGMGEQFF
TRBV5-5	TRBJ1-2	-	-	TGTGCCAGCAGCGAAATAGGCTACACCTTC	CASSEIGYTF